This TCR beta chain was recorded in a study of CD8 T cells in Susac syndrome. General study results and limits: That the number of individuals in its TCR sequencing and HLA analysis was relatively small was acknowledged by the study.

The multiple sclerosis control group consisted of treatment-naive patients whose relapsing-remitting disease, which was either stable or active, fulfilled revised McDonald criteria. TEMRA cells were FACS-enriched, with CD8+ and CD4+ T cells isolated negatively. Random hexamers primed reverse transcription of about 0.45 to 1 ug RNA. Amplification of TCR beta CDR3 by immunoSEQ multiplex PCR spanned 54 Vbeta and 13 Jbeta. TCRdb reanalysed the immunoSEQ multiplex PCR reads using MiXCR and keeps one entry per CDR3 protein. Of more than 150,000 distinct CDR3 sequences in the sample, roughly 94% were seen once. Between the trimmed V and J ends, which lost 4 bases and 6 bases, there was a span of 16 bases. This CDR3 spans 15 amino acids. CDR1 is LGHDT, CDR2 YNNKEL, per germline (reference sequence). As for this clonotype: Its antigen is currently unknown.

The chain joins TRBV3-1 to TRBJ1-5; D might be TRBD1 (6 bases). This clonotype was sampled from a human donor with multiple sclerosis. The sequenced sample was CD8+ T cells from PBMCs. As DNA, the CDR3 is TGTGCCAGCAGCCCGACCCTCGGGGGCAGTCAGCCCCAGCATTTT. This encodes CASSPTLGGSQPQHF.